Included here is one T cell receptor (beta chain) sequence, with context. The time point is: blood at routine non-recurrence follow-up after resection. The input material, whole RNA from tumor, nontumor lung or frozen PBMC, was sequenced unsorted. This sample was taken from a study of spatial heterogeneity in lung cancer. TCRdb fed the 5' RACE reads into MiXCR, producing one record per CDR3 protein. The sample has 50,000 to 60,000 distinct CDR3 sequences; less than 9% are singletons. The TCR sequence derives from a female donor with early-stage non-small cell lung cancer. The material was PBMCs, obtained at follow-up.

The CDR3 protein is CASSFSVGNTGELFF. The DNA for the CDR3 is TGTGCCAGCAGCTTCTCGGTGGGGAACACCGGGGAGCTGTTTTTT. The chain links TRBV7-9 to TRBJ2-2, with unresolved D. V shed 3 bases and J shed 1 base, with 9 bases lying between them. CDR3 length equals 15 residues. Germline loops: CDR1 SEHNR, CDR2 FQNEAQ (reference sequence).